This T cell receptor (beta chain) came from a study of cytomegalovirus exposure and HLA in healthy donors. The germline V gene has CDR1 SGHTA and CDR2 FQGNSA. The CDR3 is 16 amino acids. V was trimmed by 2 bases and J by 0 bases, leaving 10 bases between them. As to this clone: The antigen remains unidentified.

Study-wide findings and caveats: Confirmation in vitro established that a few CMV-associated chains were specific for CMV antigens. The study found most TCR sequences rare, yet found some public TCRs in many donors.

Produced via immunoSEQ multiplex PCR; TCRdb's table is partial and in-frame only. Of some 98,000 clones listed, roughly nine tenths are singletons. The chain has TRBV7-2 and TRBJ1-4; D ambiguous. The sequencing input was PBMCs. The receptor's source is a man aged 18 to 30 in good health and CMV-seropositive. The CDR3 reads CASSLPTGTTNEKLFF. CDR3 nucleotides: TGTGCCAGCAGCTTACCGACGGGGACAACTAATGAAAAACTGTTTTTT.